This T cell receptor beta chain was captured by sequencing in a study of T-cell reconstitution after alpha-beta-depleted transplantation in children. Study results and caveats: Approximately two months post-transplant, alpha-beta T cells reportedly originated from several hundred expanded graft clones.

This clonotype was seen at least ten times. The antigen is undetermined. Molecular barcoding with unique molecular identifiers was used for the TCRbeta library. TCRdb itself ran the PCR reads through MiXCR, one entry per CDR3 protein. This table holds a few thousand distinct CDR3 sequences, around 15% found once. The trim removed 0 bases at V and 10 bases at J, leaving 4 bases unmatched. Germline values: CDR1 SGHNT, CDR2 YYREEE (reference sequence). This CDR3 is 14 amino acids long. The chain uses TRBV5-4 and TRBJ1-6; 7 bases are a match to TRBD1. Sequences were derived from PBMCs, mostly from graft donor cells, sampled 180 days after TCRalphabeta/CD19-depleted stem cell transplant. This receptor was obtained from a patient between 2 and 9 years old who had a stem cell transplant for inherited bone marrow failure, so the T cells may come from the graft donor. CDR3 residues: CASSLEQGRSPLHF. As DNA, the CDR3 is TGTGCCAGCAGCTTGGAACAGGGGCGGTCACCCCTCCACTTT.